This T cell receptor (beta chain) is drawn from a study of technical replicates of blood from a handful of donors. V dropped 4 bases and J dropped 3 bases, with 7 bases sitting between them. Per germline, CDR1 LNHDA and CDR2 SQIVND (reference sequence). The CDR3 is made up of 12 amino acids. Measured with immunoSEQ multiplex PCR; TCRdb has only the in-frame clones, and not every one. The sample yields more than 75,000 clones, 90% to 96% seen once. This receptor was taken from a human donor in good health. The source material was T cells isolated from PBMCs. The chain links TRBV19 to TRBJ2-7; perhaps TRBD1 as D (6 bases). The CDR3 sequence is CASSTQGYEQYF. The CDR3 bases are TGTGCCAGTAGTACACAGGGCTACGAGCAGTACTTC. Using reference TRBV19 and TRBJ2-7 for the parts outside the CDR3, the full variable domain is DGGITQSPKYLFRKEGQNVTLSCEQNLNHDAMYWYRQDPGQGLRLIYYSQIVNDFQKGDIAEGYSVSREKKESFPLTVTSAQKNPTAFYLCASSTQGYEQYFGPGTRLTVT.